This TCR beta chain was found in a study of T cells in Graves' hyperthyroidism and ophthalmopathy. General study results and limits: Ophthalmopathy was predicted by the model a median of approximately 6.6 months ahead of onset. Clonotypes that were expanded in thyroid above 0.001 mostly appeared in blood too.

Exclusion criteria comprised uncontrolled infection, other autoimmune disease, pregnancy or lactation. This clonotype was found many times. Its target is not known. J was trimmed by 8 bases and V by 2 bases; bases with no gene match: 6. This CDR3 region has 14 residues. CDR1 and CDR2 (germline): MNHNS, SASEGT. RNA transcripts gave rise to amplified TCR beta CDR3 regions. A set of HTBI primers served as the primers for a first-round RT-PCR of the TCR CDR3. TCRdb independently ran MiXCR on the multiplex PCR reads; one entry per CDR3 protein. This table holds 500,000 to 650,000 distinct CDR3 sequences, around 13% found once.

The sequence was collected from a woman in her 50s with Graves' ophthalmopathy. This chain joins TRBV6-1 and TRBJ2-1; TRBD2 agrees at 7 bases. Sequencing was done on a sample of blood. CDR3: CASSESGNGYEQFF. As DNA, the CDR3 is TGTGCCAGCAGTGAAAGCGGGAATGGTTATGAGCAGTTCTTC.